The rows below give T cell receptor beta chains drawn from one sample of a study of identical twins. TCRdb reprocessed the 5' RACE reads with MiXCR, giving one entry per CDR3 protein. The repertoire consists of some 590,000 distinct CDR3 sequences, with 9.5% to 10% occurring once and the leading ten covering 2.5% to 3.5%. These data also featured in a second study, about yellow fever vaccine responses in identical twins.

The sequenced material came from PBMCs. These receptors were obtained from a woman aged 18-29 years in good health. CDR3s include the opening cysteine and the closing phenylalanine or tryptophan. Each record gives: J gene, clone size, V gene, D gene, CDR3 DNA, CDR3 protein. The D gene is left open where the match is weak. Rows may omit the clone size; those that give it use once, few, many or a size class.

TRBJ2-7 | many | TRBV5-1 | TRBD1 | TGCGCCAGCAGCTGGACCGGGACAGGAAGGGGCTCCTACGAACAGTACTTC | CASSWTGTGRGSYEQYF
TRBJ2-2 | many | TRBV7-2 | TRBD2 | TGTGCCAGCAGCTTTACTAGCGCCGGGGAGCTGTTTTTT | CASSFTSAGELFF
TRBJ2-7 | - | TRBV6-5 | - | TGTGCCAGCAGTTACTCGTCAACGCGCCAGGGGAATACCTACGAGCAGTACTTC | CASSYSSTRQGNTYEQYF
TRBJ2-3 | many | TRBV29-1 | TRBD2 | TGCAGCGTTACCCAGGGAGGGGATACGCAGTATTTT | CSVTQGGDTQYF
TRBJ2-5 | few | TRBV10-3 | TRBD2 | TGTGCCGTAAAATCTAGCGGGAATGAGACCCAGTACTTC | CAVKSSGNETQYF
TRBJ2-3 | few | TRBV28 | TRBD2 | TGTGCCAGCAACCCGACCCCGGGACTAGCGGGAGTCGTGTCAGATACGCAGTATTTT | CASNPTPGLAGVVSDTQYF
TRBJ2-7 | many | TRBV4-2 | - | TGTGCCAGCAGCCAAGGAGGGCTTGGGTACGAGCAGTACTTC | CASSQGGLGYEQYF
TRBJ2-5 | many | TRBV10-3 | TRBD1 | TGTGCCATCAGTGCAGACAGGGTTATATTGGAGACCCAGTACTTC | CAISADRVILETQYF
TRBJ2-3 | few | TRBV29-1 | - | TGCAGCGTGTGGGGTTCGCCCGGGGATACGCAGTATTTT | CSVWGSPGDTQYF
TRBJ2-1 | few | TRBV4-3 | TRBD2 | TGCGCCAGCAGCCAACTGGGACTAGCGGCAAACAATGAGCAGTTCTTC | CASSQLGLAANNEQFF
TRBJ1-2 | - | TRBV7-9 | - | TGTGCCAGCAGCTTAATTGTCGGCTACACCTTC | CASSLIVGYTF
TRBJ2-7 | - | TRBV28 | - | TGTGCCAGCGGAACCCTTCAGAGAGATCCTTACGAGCAGTACTTC | CASGTLQRDPYEQYF
TRBJ1-1 | few | TRBV18 | - | TGTGCCAGCTCACGGGTTCCAGGGGTGGACACTGAAGCTTTCTTT | CASSRVPGVDTEAFF
TRBJ2-5 | - | TRBV5-1 | TRBD1 | TGCGCCAGCAGCTTTAGTGGGGACAGGGGGCGAGAGACCCAGTACTTC | CASSFSGDRGRETQYF
TRBJ1-2 | - | TRBV9 | - | TGTGCCAGCAGCGTAGCTGAGCGGGTCTATGGCTACACCTTC | CASSVAERVYGYTF
TRBJ2-5 | - | TRBV25-1 | - | TGTGCCAGCAGCCCCGGGGGCAGCACCCAGTACTTC | CASSPGGSTQYF
TRBJ2-3 | - | TRBV7-3 | - | TGTGCCAGCAGCTTAAAGGCGGGGTACACAGATACGCAGTATTTT | CASSLKAGYTDTQYF
TRBJ1-5 | - | TRBV19 | - | TGTGCCAGTAGTAGCCCAGAGATCCAGCCCCAGCATTTT | CASSSPEIQPQHF
TRBJ2-7 | - | TRBV14 | TRBD1 | TGTGCCAGCAGCCAAGTCTCCCGGGACAGGGTCTACTTC | CASSQVSRDRVYF
TRBJ1-2 | - | TRBV14 | - | TGTGCCAGCAGCCAAGAAAGAAGAGGGGGTATTAATGGCTACACCTTC | CASSQERRGGINGYTF
TRBJ2-1 | few | TRBV24-1 | TRBD2 | TGTGCCACCAGTGAGACCGGGACTAGTTTCAATGAGCAGTTCTTC | CATSETGTSFNEQFF
TRBJ1-1 | - | TRBV7-9 | - | TGTGCCAGCAGCCCGATTAGGTCAGGGCGTAGTCGCACTGAAGCTTTCTTT | CASSPIRSGRSRTEAFF
TRBJ1-2 | many | TRBV29-1 | - | TGCAGCGTTGATTGGGGAGGAGTAGAGGGCTACACCTTC | CSVDWGGVEGYTF
TRBJ2-3 | - | TRBV7-9 | TRBD2 | TGTGCCAGGAGCCCGGCGCTCCTAGCGGGAAGCACAGATACGCAGTATTTT | CARSPALLAGSTDTQYF
TRBJ2-2 | few | TRBV20-1 | TRBD2 | TGCAGTGCTAGAGAGATCCAGCGGGGGGTATCTGGGGAGCTGTTTTTT | CSAREIQRGVSGELFF
TRBJ1-2 | few | TRBV5-1 | - | TGCGCCAGCAGCTTTAGCAGTAACTATGGCTACACCTTC | CASSFSSNYGYTF
TRBJ2-5 | few | TRBV20-1 | TRBD1 | TGCAGTGCTACCAACCCCGGGACAGGCTACCAAGAGACCCAGTACTTC | CSATNPGTGYQETQYF
TRBJ2-2 | few | TRBV12-5 | TRBD1 | TGTGCTAGTGGTTGGGACAGAGGCACCGGGGAGCTGTTTTTT | CASGWDRGTGELFF
TRBJ2-2 | many | TRBV25-1 | TRBD1 | TGTGCCAGTAGGACAGGGAACACCGGGGAGCTGTTTTTT | CASRTGNTGELFF
TRBJ2-7 | many | TRBV28 | - | TGTGCCAGCAGTTTATATGGGGGCGAGCAGTACTTC | CASSLYGGEQYF
TRBJ2-7 | few | TRBV29-1 | TRBD1 | TGCAGCGTTCGTCAGGGGGACGAGCAGTACTTC | CSVRQGDEQYF
TRBJ2-7 | - | TRBV28 | - | TGTGCCAGCAGTCCTCAGGGCCCGGGCCCCTACGAGCAGTACTTC | CASSPQGPGPYEQYF
TRBJ1-4 | many | TRBV20-1 | - | TGCAGTGCTAGCGCCGGGAAGAATGAAAAACTGTTTTTT | CSASAGKNEKLFF
TRBJ2-1 | - | TRBV6-1 | TRBD2 | TGTGCCAGCGCCATAGCGGGGTACAATGAGCAGTTCTTC | CASAIAGYNEQFF
TRBJ2-1 | many | TRBV4-3 | - | TGCGCCAGCAGCCAAGCAATCGTCAATGAGCAGTTCTTC | CASSQAIVNEQFF
TRBJ2-5 | few | TRBV20-1 | TRBD2 | TGCAGTGCTAGAGATTACCAGCGGGAGGTGGAGACCCAGTACTTC | CSARDYQREVETQYF
TRBJ2-1 | few | TRBV3-1 | - | TGTGCCAGCAGCCAAGGAGTAGGAGGACTAAAATACAATGAGCAGTTCTTC | CASSQGVGGLKYNEQFF
TRBJ2-3 | - | TRBV10-3 | - | TGTGCCATCAGTCAAAGTCCACAGGGTGAAGCTAGCACAGATACGCAGTATTTT | CAISQSPQGEASTDTQYF
TRBJ2-1 | few | TRBV28 | - | TGTGCCAGCAGTTTATGGCTCCGCAATGAGCAGTTCTTC | CASSLWLRNEQFF
TRBJ2-6 | once | TRBV12-3/TRBV12-4 | - | TGTGCCAGCATTACGATGTGGGGCTCTGGGGCCAACGTCCTGACTTTC | CASITMWGSGANVLTF
TRBJ2-7 | few | TRBV28 | - | TGTGCCACGGACACCAGATACGAGCAGTACTTC | CATDTRYEQYF
TRBJ2-5 | many | TRBV10-2 | - | TGCGCCAGCAGTGAGTCGATCGGCGGGACCACGCTTTTAGGGACCCAGTACTTC | CASSESIGGTTLLGTQYF